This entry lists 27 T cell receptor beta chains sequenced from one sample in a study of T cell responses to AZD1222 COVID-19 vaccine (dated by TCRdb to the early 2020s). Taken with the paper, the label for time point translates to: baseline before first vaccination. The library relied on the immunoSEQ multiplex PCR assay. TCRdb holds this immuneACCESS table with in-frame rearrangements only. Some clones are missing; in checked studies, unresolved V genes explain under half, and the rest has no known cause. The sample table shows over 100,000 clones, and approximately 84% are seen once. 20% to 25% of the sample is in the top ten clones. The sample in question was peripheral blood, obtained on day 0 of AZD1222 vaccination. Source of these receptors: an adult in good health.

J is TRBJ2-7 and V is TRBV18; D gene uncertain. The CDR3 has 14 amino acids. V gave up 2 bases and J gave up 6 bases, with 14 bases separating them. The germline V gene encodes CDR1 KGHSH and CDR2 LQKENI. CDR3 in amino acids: CASSPGLVSLEQYF. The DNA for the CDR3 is TGTGCCAGCTCACCAGGGTTAGTTTCCCTCGAGCAGTACTTC. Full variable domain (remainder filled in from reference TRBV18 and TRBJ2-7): NAGVMQNPRHLVRRRGQEARLRCSPMKGHSHVYWYRQLPEEGLKFMVYLQKENIIDESGMPKERFSAEFPKEGPSILRIQQVVRGDSAAYFCASSPGLVSLEQYFGPGTRLTVT.

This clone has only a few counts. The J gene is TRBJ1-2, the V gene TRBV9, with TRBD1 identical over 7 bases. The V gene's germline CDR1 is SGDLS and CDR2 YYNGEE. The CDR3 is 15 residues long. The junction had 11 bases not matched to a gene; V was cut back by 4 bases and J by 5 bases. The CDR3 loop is CASSLSSGTVYGYTF. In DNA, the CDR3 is TGTGCCAGCAGCCTATCCTCCGGGACAGTATATGGCTACACCTTC.

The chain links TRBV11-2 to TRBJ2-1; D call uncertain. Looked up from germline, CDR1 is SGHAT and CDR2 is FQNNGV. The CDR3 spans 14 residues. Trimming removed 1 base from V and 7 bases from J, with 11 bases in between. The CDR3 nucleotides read TGTGCCAGCAGCTTAGGTCTAGTAGGGAATGAGCAGTTCTTC. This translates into CASSLGLVGNEQFF.

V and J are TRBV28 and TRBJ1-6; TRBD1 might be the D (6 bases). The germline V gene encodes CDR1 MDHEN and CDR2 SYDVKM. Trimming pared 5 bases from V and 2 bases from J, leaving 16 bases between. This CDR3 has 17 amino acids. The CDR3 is CASSPGTPGTYNSPLHF. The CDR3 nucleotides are TGTGCCAGCAGTCCTGGGACACCCGGCACCTATAATTCACCCCTCCACTTT.

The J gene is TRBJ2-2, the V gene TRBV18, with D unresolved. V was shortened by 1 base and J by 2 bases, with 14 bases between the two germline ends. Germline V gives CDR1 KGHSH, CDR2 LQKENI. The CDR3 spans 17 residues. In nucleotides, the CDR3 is TGTGCCAGCTCACCACAAGTTAGACAACCAAACACCGGGGAGCTGTTTTTT. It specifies CASSPQVRQPNTGELFF.

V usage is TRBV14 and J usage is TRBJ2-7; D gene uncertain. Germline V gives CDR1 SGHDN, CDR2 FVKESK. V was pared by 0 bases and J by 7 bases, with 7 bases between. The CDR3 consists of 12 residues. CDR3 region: CASSQDWREQYF. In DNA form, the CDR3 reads TGTGCCAGCAGCCAAGACTGGCGGGAGCAGTACTTC.

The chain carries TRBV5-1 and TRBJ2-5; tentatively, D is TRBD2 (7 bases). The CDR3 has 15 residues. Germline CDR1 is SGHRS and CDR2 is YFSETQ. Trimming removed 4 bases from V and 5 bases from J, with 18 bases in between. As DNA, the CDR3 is TGCGCCAGCAGCCCCACTGGGGGGGCAAGGGAGACCCAGTACTTC. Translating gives CASSPTGGARETQYF.

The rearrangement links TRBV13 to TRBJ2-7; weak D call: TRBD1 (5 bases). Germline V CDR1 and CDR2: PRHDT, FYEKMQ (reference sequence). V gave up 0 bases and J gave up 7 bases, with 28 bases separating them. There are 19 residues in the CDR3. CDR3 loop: CASSLGPKVLHGRGREQYF. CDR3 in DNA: TGTGCCAGCAGCTTAGGCCCCAAGGTTCTACACGGAAGGGGCAGGGAGCAGTACTTC.

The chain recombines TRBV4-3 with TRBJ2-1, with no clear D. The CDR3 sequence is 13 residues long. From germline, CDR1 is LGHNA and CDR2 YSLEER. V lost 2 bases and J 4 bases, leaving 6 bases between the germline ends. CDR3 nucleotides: TGCGCCAGCAGCCAAACAGAATACAATGAGCAGTTCTTC. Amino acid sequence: CASSQTEYNEQFF.

The CDR3 bases are TGTGCCACCAGTGACCCAAGACAGGGGTGGACCACCGGGGAGCTGTTTTTT. It specifies CATSDPRQGWTTGELFF. V usage is TRBV24-1 and J usage is TRBJ2-2, with TRBD1 matching 8 bases. The V segment lost 4 bases and the J segment 4 bases; nucleotides outside the gene matches: 10. This CDR3 is built from 17 residues. CDR1 is KGHDR, CDR2 SFDVKD, per germline.

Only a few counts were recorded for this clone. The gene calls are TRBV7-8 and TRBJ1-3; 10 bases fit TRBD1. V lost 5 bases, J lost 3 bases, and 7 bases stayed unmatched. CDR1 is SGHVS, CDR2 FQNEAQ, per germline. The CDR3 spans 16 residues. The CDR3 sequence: CASSLRTGGGGNTIYF. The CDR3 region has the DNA TGTGCCAGCAGCCTAAGGACAGGGGGTGGTGGAAACACCATATATTTT.

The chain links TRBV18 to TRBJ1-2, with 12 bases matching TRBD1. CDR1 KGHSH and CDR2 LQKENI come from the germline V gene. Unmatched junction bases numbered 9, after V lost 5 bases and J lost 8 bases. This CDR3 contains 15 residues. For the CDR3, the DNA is TGTGCCAGCTCAGTCCGGGACAGGGGGCTTAGAGGCTACACCTTC. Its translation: CASSVRDRGLRGYTF.

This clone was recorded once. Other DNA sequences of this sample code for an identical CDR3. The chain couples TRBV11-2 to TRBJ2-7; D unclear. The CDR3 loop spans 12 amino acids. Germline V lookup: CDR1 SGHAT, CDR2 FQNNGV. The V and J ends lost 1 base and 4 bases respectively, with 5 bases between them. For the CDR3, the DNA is TGTGCCAGCAGCTTAGTGGTGTACGAGCAGTACTTC. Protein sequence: CASSLVVYEQYF. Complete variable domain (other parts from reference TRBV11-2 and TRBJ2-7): EAGVAQSPRYKIIEKRQSVAFWCNPISGHATLYWYQQILGQGPKLLIQFQNNGVVDDSQLPKDRFSAERLKGVDSTLKIQPAKLEDSAVYLCASSLVVYEQYFGPGTRLTVT.

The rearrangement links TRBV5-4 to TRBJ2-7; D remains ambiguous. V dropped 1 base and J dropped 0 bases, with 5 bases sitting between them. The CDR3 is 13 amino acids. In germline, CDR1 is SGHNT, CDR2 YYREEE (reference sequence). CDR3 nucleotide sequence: TGTGCCAGCAGCTTGCCTGACTCCTACGAGCAGTACTTC. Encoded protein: CASSLPDSYEQYF. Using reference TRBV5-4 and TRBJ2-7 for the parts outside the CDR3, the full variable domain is ETGVTQSPTHLIKTRGQQVTLRCSSQSGHNTVSWYQQALGQGPQFIFQYYREEENGRGNFPPRFSGLQFPNYSSELNVNALELDDSALYLCASSLPDSYEQYFGPGTRLTVT.

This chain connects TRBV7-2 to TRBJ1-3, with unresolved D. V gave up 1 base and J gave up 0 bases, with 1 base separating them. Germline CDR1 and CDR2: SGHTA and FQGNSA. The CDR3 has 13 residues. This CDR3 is CASSLVSGNTIYF. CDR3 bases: TGTGCCAGCAGCTTAGTCTCTGGAAACACCATATATTTT.

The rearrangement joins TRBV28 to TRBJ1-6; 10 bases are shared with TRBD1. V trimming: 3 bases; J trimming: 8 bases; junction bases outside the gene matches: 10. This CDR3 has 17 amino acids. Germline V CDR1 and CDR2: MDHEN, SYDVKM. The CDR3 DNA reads TGTGCCAGCAGTTTCCCCATAACCGGGACAGGGGATTCACCCCTCCACTTT. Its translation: CASSFPITGTGDSPLHF. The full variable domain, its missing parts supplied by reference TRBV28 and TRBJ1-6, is DVKVTQSSRYLVKRTGEKVFLECVQDMDHENMFWYRQDPGLGLRLIYFSYDVKMKEKGDIPEGYSVSREKKERFSLILESASTNQTSMYLCASSFPITGTGDSPLHFGNGTRLTVT.

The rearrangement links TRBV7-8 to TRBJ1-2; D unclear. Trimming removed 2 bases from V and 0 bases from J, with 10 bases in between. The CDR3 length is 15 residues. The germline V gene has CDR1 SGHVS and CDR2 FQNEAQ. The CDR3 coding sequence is TGTGCCAGCAGCTTAAGGGATTTTTCTAACTATGGCTACACCTTC. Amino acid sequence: CASSLRDFSNYGYTF.

CDR3 nucleotide sequence: TGTGCCAGCAGTTTATCGTCCCGTCGGGTTAATTCGGGCCCTAATTCACCCCTCCACTTT. This gives the protein CASSLSSRRVNSGPNSPLHF. This chain uses TRBV27 with TRBJ1-6; D uncertain. The CDR3 runs 20 residues. V was pared by 0 bases and J by 6 bases, with 24 bases between. Per germline, CDR1 MNHEY and CDR2 SMNVEV (reference sequence).

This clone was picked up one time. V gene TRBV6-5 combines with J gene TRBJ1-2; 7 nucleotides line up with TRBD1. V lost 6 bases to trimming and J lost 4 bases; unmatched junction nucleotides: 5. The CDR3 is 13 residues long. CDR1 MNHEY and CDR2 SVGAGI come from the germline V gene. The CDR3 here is CASRQGQIYGYTF. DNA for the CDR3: TGTGCCAGCAGGCAGGGACAGATCTATGGCTACACCTTC.

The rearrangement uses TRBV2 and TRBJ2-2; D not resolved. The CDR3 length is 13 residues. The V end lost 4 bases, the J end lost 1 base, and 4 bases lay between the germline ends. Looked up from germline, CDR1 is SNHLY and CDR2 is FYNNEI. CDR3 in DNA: TGTGCCAGCAGTGTACAGAACACCGGGGAGCTGTTTTTT. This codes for CASSVQNTGELFF.

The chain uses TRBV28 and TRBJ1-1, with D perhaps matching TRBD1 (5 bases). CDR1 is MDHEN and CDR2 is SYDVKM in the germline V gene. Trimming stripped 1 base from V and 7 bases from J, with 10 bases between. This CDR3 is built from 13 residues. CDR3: CASSLLTGVEAFF. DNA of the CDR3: TGTGCCAGCAGTTTATTAACGGGGGTTGAAGCTTTCTTT.

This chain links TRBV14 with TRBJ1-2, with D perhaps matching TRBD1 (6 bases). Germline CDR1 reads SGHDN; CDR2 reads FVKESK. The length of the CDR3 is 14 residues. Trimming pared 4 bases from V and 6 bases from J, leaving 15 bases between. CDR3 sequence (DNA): TGTGCCAGCAGCCGAGGGGGAGTTCTGGATGGCTACACCTTC. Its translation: CASSRGGVLDGYTF.

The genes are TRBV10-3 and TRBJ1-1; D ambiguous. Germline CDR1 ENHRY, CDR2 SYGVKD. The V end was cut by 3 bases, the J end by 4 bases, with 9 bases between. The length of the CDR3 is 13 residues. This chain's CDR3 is CAISDGGITEAFF. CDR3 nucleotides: TGTGCCATCAGTGACGGAGGGATCACTGAAGCTTTCTTT.

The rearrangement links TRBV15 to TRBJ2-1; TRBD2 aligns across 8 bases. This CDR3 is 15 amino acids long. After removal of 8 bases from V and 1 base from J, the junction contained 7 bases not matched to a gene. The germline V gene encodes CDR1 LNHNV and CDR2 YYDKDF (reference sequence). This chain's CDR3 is CATSGAGGSYNEQFF. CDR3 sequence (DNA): TGTGCCACCTCAGGCGCGGGGGGATCCTACAATGAGCAGTTCTTC.

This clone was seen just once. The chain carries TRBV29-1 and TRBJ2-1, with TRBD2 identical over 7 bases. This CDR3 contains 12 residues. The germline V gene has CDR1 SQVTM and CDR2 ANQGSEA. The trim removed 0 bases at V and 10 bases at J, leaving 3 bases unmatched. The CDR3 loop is CSVEEGRGEQFF. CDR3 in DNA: TGCAGCGTTGAAGAGGGGCGGGGGGAGCAGTTCTTC.

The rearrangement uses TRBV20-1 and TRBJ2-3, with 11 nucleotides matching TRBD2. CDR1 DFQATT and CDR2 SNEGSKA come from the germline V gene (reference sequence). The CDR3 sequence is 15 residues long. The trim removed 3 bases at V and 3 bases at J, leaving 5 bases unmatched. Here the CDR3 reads CSASGTSGSTDTQYF. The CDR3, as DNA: TGCAGTGCTAGTGGGACTAGCGGAAGTACAGATACGCAGTATTTT.

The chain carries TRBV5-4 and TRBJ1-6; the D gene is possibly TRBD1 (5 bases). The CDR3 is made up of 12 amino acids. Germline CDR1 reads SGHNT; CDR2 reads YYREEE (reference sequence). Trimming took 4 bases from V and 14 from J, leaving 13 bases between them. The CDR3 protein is CASSGDLGALHF. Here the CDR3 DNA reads TGTGCCAGCAGCGGAGATTTGGGGGCCCTCCACTTT.